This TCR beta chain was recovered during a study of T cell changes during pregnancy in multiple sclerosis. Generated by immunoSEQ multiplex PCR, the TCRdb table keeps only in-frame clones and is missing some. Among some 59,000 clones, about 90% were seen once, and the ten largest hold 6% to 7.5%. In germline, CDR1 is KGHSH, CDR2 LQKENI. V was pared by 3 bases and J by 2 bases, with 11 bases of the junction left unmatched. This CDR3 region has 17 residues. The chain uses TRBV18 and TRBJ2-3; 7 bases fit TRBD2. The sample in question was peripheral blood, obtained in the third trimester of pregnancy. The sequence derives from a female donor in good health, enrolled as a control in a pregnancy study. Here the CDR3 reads CASSPLEASGYTDTQYF. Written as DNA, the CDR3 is TGTGCCAGCTCACCCCTGGAAGCTAGCGGATACACAGATACGCAGTATTTT.